This TCR beta chain is drawn from a study of blood T cell repertoires in COVID-19. V lost 5 bases and J lost 3; bases outside the gene matches: 6. CDR1 is SGHTA, CDR2 FQGTGA, per germline. The length of the CDR3 is 16 residues. Per the original data handling: Estimates of nucleated cell counts were drawn from the amplification of reference gene primers. The method was immunoSEQ multiplex PCR; TCRdb's version includes in-frame clones alone and lacks a portion of them. V and J calls and clone size are copied from that table; D and trimming were computed from the DNA. The profile covers 240,000 or so clones, with roughly 82% appearing a single time and around an eighth taken by the ten largest.

This receptor was identified in a man older than 75 with acute or convalescent COVID-19. Specimen: peripheral blood. The chain joins TRBV7-3 to TRBJ2-1; 11 nucleotides match TRBD2. Here the CDR3 reads CASSELAGGLYNEQFF. CDR3 nucleotides: TGTGCCAGCAGCGAGCTAGCGGGAGGCCTCTACAATGAGCAGTTCTTC.